A single sample is the source of the 9 T cell receptor beta chains below, sequenced in a study of cytomegalovirus exposure and HLA in healthy donors. The PCR was carried out with 60 Vbeta primers and 13 Jbeta primers. Clones were sequenced by immunoSEQ multiplex PCR, and TCRdb holds only the in-frame ones, with some missing. The sample holds 250,000 to 350,000 clones, roughly two thirds seen once. Sequencing input: PBMCs. Receptor source: a female donor in good health and CMV-seronegative.

This chain links TRBV29-1 with TRBJ2-2; 7 bases fit TRBD1. The CDR3 spans 14 residues. Germline lookup yields CDR1 SQVTM and CDR2 ANQGSEA. J was trimmed by 3 bases and V by 4 bases; bases with no gene match: 5. The CDR3 nucleotides read TGCAGCGTTGCCTCCGGGACAGACACCGGGGAGCTGTTTTTT. This gives the protein CSVASGTDTGELFF.

The chain is built from TRBV11-2 and TRBJ1-1, with D possibly being TRBD1 (6 bases). This CDR3 has 14 residues. Germline CDR1 is SGHAT and CDR2 is FQNNGV. V shed 0 bases and J shed 10 bases, with 15 bases lying between them. The CDR3 reads CASSLETGAGVAFF. In DNA form, the CDR3 reads TGTGCCAGCAGCTTAGAGACGGGGGCGGGGGTAGCTTTCTTT.

The V call is TRBV29-1, the J call TRBJ2-1; 7 positions match TRBD1. The CDR3 consists of 19 residues. J gave up 0 bases and V 1 base, and 15 bases lay outside the gene matches. CDR1 is SQVTM and CDR2 is ANQGSEA in the germline V gene. CDR3 amino acids: CSVEGIGGRGGSSYNEQFF. CDR3 DNA sequence: TGCAGCGTTGAAGGGATAGGGGGCAGGGGCGGTAGCTCCTACAATGAGCAGTTCTTC.

This clone was detected a few times. The genes are TRBV2 and TRBJ2-5, with 7 bases lining up with TRBD1. The J segment lost 5 bases and the V segment lost 8 bases, leaving 8 bases of the junction unmatched. CDR3 size: 13 residues. The germline V gene has CDR1 SNHLY and CDR2 FYNNEI. The CDR3 DNA sequence: TGTGCCAGCGGACGGGACAGATCCGAGACCCAGTACTTC. The encoded protein is CASGRDRSETQYF.

The chain employs TRBV5-1 and TRBJ1-3; 7 bases agree with TRBD1. CDR3 length equals 14 residues. The germline gives CDR1 SGHRS, CDR2 YFSETQ. Germline trimming cut 7 bases from V and 4 bases from J; bases unmatched to any gene: 8. The DNA of the CDR3 is TGCGCCAGCCGACCCGACAGGGCAGGAAACACCATATATTTT. This sequence encodes CASRPDRAGNTIYF.

This clone was picked up a small number of times. The chain is built from TRBV21-1 and TRBJ2-7; the table's D call, TRBD2, has no DNA check behind it. TRBV21-1 is termed a pseudogene. The CDR3 extends over 14 amino acids. The CDR3 sequence is CASWGLADSYEQYF. CDR3 sequence (DNA): TGTGCCAGTTGGGGACTAGCGGACTCCTACGAGCAGTACTTC.

The chain employs TRBV27 and TRBJ2-7; D may be TRBD2 (6 bases). Germline-derived CDR1 and CDR2 are MNHEY and SMNVEV (reference sequence). The CDR3 extends over 14 amino acids. Trimming cost V 4 bases and J 2 bases, with 12 bases left between them. In DNA form, the CDR3 reads TGTGCCAGCAGTTCTGGAGGGGTCGCCTACGAGCAGTACTTC. Protein product: CASSSGGVAYEQYF.

This clone was detected only once. The rearrangement joins TRBV4-1 to TRBJ2-3; the match to TRBD2 covers 7 bases. V dropped 0 bases and J dropped 0; count of bases not matched to a gene: 9. Per germline, CDR1 MGHRA and CDR2 YSYEKL. CDR3 length: 18 amino acids. CDR3 amino acids: CASSQESLLAASTDTQYF. CDR3 nucleotides: TGCGCCAGCAGCCAAGAGTCTCTGCTAGCGGCTAGCACAGATACGCAGTATTTT.

This clone has just one count. The junction shows a germline mismatch at one end, possibly a read error. CDR3 DNA: TGTGCCATCAGTGAGGGGGCCGGGACTAGCGGAATCTTC. Translation gives CAISEGAGTSGIF. The chain is built from TRBV10-3 and TRBJ2-1, with 11 bases identical to TRBD2. Germline V gives CDR1 ENHRY, CDR2 SYGVKD. The CDR3 consists of 13 residues.